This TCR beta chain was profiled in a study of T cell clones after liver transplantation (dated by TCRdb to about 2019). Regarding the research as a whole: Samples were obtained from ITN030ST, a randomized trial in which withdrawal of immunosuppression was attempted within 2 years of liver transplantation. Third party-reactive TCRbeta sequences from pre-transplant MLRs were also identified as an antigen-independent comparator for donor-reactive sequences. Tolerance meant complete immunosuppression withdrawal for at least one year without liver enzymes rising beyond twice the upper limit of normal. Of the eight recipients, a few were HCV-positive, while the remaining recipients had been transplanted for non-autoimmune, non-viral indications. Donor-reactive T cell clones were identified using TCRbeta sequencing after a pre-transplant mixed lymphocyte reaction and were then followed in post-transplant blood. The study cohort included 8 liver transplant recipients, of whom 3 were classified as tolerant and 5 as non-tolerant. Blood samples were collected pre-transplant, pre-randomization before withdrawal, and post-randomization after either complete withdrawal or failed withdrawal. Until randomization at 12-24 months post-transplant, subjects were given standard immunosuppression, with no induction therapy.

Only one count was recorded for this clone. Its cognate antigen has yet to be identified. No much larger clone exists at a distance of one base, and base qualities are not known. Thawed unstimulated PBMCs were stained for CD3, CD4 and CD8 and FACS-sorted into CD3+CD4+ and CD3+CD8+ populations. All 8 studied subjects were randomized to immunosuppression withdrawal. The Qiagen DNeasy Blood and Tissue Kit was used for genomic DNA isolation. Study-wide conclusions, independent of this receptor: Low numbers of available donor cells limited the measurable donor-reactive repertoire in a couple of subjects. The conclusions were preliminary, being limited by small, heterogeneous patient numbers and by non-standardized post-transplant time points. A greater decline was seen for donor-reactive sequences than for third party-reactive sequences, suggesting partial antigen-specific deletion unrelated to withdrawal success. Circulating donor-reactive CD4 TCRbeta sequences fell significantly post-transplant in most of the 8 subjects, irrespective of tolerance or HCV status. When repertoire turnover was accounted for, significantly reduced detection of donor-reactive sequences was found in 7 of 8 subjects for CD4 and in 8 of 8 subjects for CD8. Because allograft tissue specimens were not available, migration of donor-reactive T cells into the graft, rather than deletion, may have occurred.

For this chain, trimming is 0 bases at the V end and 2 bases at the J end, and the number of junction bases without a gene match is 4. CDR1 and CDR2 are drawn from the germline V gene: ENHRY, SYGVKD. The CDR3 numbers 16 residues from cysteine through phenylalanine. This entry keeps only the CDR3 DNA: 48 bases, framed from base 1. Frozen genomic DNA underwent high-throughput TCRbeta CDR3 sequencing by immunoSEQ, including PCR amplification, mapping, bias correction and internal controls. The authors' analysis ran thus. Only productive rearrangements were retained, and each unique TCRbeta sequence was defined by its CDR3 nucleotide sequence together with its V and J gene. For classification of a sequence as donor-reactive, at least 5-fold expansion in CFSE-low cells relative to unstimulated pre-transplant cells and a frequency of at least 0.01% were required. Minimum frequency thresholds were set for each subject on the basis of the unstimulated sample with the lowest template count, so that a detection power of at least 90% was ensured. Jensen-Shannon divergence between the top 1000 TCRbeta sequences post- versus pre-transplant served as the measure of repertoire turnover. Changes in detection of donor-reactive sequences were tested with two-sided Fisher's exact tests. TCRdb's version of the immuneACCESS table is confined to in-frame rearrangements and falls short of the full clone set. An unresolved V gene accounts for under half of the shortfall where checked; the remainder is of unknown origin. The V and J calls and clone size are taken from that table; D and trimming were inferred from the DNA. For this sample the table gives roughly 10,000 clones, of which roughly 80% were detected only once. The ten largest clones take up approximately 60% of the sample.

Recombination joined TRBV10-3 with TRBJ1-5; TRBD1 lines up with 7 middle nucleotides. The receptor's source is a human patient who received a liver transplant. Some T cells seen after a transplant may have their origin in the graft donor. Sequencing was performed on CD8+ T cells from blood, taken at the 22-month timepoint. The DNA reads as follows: TGTGCCATCAGTGAGTCAGGGCAGGGGGGCAATCAGCCCCAGCATTTT. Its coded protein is CAISESGQGGNQPQHF.